This T cell receptor beta chain was sequenced in a study of monozygotic twins with inflammatory bowel disease. Study observations and caveats: Those with IBD had lower TCRbeta diversity (inverse Simpson) than their healthy co-twins did.

The CDR3 totals 15 residues. Germline CDR1 is DFQATT and CDR2 is SNEGSKA (reference sequence). As for this clonotype: What it binds is unknown.

Researchers put TCRalpha and TCRbeta cDNA through two nested PCRs lasting roughly 16 and 10 cycles. TCRdb reprocessed the 5' RACE reads and keeps a single row for each CDR3 protein, giving no DNA. The sample has about 380,000 distinct CDR3 sequences. The specimen was blood. The receptor's source is a human donor with ulcerative colitis or Crohn's disease, or a healthy co-twin of an affected twin (not recorded which). This chain joins TRBV20-1 and TRBJ2-3; the TCRdb call, TRBD1, lacks DNA for checking. CDR3 region: CSARDHRDNTDTQYF.